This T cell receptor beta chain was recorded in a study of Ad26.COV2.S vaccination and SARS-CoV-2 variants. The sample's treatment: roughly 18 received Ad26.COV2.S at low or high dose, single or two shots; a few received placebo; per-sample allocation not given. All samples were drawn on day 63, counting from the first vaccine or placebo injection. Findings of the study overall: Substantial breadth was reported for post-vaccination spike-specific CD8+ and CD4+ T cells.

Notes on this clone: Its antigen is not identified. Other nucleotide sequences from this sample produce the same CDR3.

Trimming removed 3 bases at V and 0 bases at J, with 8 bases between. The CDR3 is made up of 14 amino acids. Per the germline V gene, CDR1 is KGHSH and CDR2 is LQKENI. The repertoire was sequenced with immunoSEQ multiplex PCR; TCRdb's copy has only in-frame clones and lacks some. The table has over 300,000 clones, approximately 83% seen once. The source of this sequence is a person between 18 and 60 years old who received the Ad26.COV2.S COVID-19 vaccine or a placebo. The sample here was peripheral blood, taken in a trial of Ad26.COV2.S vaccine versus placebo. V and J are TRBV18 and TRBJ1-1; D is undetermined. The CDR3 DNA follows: TGTGCCAGCTCACCGAGGGAGATGAACACTGAAGCTTTCTTT. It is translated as CASSPREMNTEAFF.